This T cell receptor (beta chain) was documented in a study of blood T cells in healthy people across ages. Primers used in a second PCR of about 7 to 12 cycles were a sample-barcoded 5' primer and a J-beta primer mix. TCRdb called the 5' RACE reads again in MiXCR, with one record for every CDR3 protein. Altogether some 900,000 distinct CDR3 sequences are present, approximately 49% being singletons, with the ten largest covering roughly 12%. From germline, CDR1 is SGHNT and CDR2 YENEEA. The length of the CDR3 is 18 residues. V lost 4 bases, J lost 1 base, and 10 bases stayed unmatched. Sample: blood. The chain combines TRBV11-3 with TRBJ2-3; TRBD2 matches at 11 bases. The source of this sequence is a man aged 30-40 years in good health. CDR3 nucleotide sequence: TGTGCCAGCAGCTCAAGAATAGCGGGGGGGCACCGCACAGATACGCAGTATTTT. Amino acid sequence: CASSSRIAGGHRTDTQYF.